This T cell receptor (beta chain) was sequenced in a study of shared clonotypes between healthy human individuals. Across the study: Used for every donor were three CD4 naive, three CD4 memory, two CD8 naive and one CD8 memory plate.

CDR3 size: 14 residues. Between the trimmed V and J ends, which lost 2 bases and 5 bases, there was a span of 12 bases. CDR1 is MDHEN and CDR2 is SYDVKM in the germline V gene. Study-wide results and caveats: Sharing across four donors was highest in naive CD4 (roughly 5%) and lowest in memory CD8 (roughly 0.4%).

There are a few counts of this clone. Antigen: not known. Some clones are missing from TCRdb's copy, which holds only in-frame ones; the method was immunoSEQ multiplex PCR. The profile shows 2 million or so clones, about 95% of them singletons. CD8 cells regarded as naive lacked CD45RO, were positively chosen for CCR7, and omitted terminally differentiated effector memory CD45RA+ cells. This sequence originates from a man between 18 and 29 years old in good health. The chain links TRBV28 to TRBJ1-1; no reliable D call. The sample taken for sequencing was naive CD8+ T cells sorted from blood. The CDR3 region has the DNA TGTGCCAGCAGTTTAGGCCGCCTGGGAACTGAAGCTTTCTTT. It encodes CASSLGRLGTEAFF.